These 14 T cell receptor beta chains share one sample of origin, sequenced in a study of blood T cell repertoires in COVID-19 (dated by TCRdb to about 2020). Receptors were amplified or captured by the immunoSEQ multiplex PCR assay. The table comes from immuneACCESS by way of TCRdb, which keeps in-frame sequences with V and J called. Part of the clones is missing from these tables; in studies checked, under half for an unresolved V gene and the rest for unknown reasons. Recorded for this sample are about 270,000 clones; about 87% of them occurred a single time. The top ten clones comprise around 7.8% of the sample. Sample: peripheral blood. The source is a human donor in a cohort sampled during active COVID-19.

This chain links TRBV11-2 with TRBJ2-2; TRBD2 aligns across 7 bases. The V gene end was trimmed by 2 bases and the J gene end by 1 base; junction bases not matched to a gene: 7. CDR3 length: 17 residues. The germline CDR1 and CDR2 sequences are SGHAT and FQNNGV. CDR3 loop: CASSLSPGGLNTGELFF. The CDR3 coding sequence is TGTGCCAGCAGCTTAAGTCCGGGAGGACTGAACACCGGGGAGCTGTTTTTT.

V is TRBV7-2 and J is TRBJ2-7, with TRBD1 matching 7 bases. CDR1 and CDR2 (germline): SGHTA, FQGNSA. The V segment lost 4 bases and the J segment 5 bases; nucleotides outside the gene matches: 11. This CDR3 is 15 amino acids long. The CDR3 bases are TGTGCCAGCAGCTCGCAGACAGGGTTAAGAAACGAGCAGTACTTC. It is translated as CASSSQTGLRNEQYF.

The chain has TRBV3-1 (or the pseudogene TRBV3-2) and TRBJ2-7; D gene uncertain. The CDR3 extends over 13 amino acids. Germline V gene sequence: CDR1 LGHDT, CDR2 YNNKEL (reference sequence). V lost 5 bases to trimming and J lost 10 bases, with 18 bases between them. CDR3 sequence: CASSSQTFSDQYF. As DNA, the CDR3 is TGTGCCAGCAGCTCTCAGACATTTTCCGACCAGTACTTC.

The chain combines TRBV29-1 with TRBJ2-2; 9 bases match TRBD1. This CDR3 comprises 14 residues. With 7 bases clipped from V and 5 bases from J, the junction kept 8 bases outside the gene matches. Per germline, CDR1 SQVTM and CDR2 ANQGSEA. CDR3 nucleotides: TGCAGCGCTAGGACAGGGGTGGGAACCGGGGAGCTGTTTTTT. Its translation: CSARTGVGTGELFF.

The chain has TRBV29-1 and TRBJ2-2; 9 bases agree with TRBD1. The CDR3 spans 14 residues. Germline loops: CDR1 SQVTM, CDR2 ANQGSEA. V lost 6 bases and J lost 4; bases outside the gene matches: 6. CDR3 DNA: TGCAGCGTGAGACAGGGGGGAGGCACCGGGGAGCTGTTTTTT. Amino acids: CSVRQGGGTGELFF.

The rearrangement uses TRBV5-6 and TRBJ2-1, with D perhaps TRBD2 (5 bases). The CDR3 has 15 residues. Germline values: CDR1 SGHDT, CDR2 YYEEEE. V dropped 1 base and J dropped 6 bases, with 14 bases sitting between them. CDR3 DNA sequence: TGTGCCAGCAGCTTGTCTCCGGGGTTGGGCAATGAGCAGTTCTTC. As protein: CASSLSPGLGNEQFF.

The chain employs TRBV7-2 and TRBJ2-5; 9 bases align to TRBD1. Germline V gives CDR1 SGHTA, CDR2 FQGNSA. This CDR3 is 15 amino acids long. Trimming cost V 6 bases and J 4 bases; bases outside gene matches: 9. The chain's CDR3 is CASRAQGAIGETQYF. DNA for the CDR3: TGTGCCAGCAGGGCACAGGGGGCAATAGGAGAGACCCAGTACTTC. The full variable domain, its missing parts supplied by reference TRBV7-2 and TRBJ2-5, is GAGVSQSPSNKVTEKGKDVELRCDPISGHTALYWYRQSLGQGLEFLIYFQGNSAPDKSGLPSDRFSAERTGGSVSTLTIQRTQQEDSAVYLCASRAQGAIGETQYFGPGTRLLVL.

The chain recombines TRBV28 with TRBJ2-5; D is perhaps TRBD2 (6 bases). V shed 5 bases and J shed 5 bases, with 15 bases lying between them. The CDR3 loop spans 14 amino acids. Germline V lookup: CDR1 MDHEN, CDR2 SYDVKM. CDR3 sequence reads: CASSRGTPRETQYF. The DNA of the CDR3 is TGTGCCAGCAGTCGCGGGACGCCTCGGGAGACCCAGTACTTC.

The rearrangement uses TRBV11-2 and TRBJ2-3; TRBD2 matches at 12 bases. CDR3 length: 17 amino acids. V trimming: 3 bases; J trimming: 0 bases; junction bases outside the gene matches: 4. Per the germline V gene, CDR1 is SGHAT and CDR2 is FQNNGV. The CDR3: CASSFASGGASTDTQYF. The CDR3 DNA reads TGTGCCAGCAGCTTTGCTAGCGGGGGGGCTAGCACAGATACGCAGTATTTT.

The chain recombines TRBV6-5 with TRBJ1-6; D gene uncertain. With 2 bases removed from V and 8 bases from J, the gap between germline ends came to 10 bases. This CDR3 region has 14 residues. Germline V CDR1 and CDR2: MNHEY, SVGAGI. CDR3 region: CASSYGQEYSPLHF. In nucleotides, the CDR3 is TGTGCCAGCAGTTACGGGCAGGAATATTCACCCCTCCACTTT.

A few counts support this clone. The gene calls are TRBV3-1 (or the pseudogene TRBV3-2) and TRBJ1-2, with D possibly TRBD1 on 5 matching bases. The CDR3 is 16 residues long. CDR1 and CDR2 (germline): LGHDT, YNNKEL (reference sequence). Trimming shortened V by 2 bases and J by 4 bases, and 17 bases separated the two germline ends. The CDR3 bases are TGTGCCAGCAGCCAACGATCCAATGACAGATCCTATGGCTACACCTTC. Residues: CASSQRSNDRSYGYTF.

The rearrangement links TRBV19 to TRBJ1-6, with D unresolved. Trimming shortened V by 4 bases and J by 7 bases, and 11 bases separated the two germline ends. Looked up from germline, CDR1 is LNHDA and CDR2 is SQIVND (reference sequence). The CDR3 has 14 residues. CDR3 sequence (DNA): TGTGCCAGTAGTAAGCTGGGGAGGAATTCACCCCTCCACTTT. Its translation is CASSKLGRNSPLHF.

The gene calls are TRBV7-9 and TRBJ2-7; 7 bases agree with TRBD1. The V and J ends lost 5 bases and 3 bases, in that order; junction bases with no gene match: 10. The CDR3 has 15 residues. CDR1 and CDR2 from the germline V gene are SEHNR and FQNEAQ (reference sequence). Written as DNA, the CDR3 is TGTGCCAGCAGCCCCCGACAGGGTTTAAGCTACGAGCAGTACTTC. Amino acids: CASSPRQGLSYEQYF.

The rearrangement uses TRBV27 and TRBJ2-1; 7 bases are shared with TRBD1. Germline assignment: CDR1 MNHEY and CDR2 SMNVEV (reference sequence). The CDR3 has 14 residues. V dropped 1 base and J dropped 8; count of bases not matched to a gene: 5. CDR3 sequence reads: CASSLFVGGDEQFF. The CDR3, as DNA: TGTGCCAGCAGTTTATTCGTAGGGGGCGATGAGCAGTTCTTC.